This T cell receptor beta chain was sequenced in a study of blood T cell repertoires in COVID-19. In the study overall: Acute-phase and convalescent COVID-19 samples originated in the United States, Italy and Spain.

As for this clone: The sample has other DNA sequences that encode this CDR3 too.

The CDR3 contains 14 residues. V lost 2 bases, J lost 5 bases, and 12 bases lay in between. Germline lookup yields CDR1 LGHDT and CDR2 YNNKEL (reference sequence). In the original workflow: How many nucleated cells were present was estimated from reference gene primer amplification. Sequencing was performed with immunoSEQ multiplex PCR; in TCRdb, only in-frame clones are kept and a portion is missing. The V and J calls and the clone size are those of that table, but D and trimming were determined from the DNA. The repertoire holds about 150,000 clones, with approximately 90% as singletons. The receptor comes from a human donor in a cohort sampled during active COVID-19. The sequenced sample was peripheral blood. J is TRBJ1-1 and V is TRBV3-1 (or the pseudogene TRBV3-2), with D perhaps TRBD1 (5 bases). The CDR3 protein is CASSQPGRGTEAFF. For the CDR3, the DNA is TGTGCCAGCAGCCAACCGGGACGGGGGACTGAAGCTTTCTTT.